The 8 T cell receptor beta chains below come from one sample, sequenced in a study of shared clonotypes between healthy human individuals (dated by TCRdb to the early 2020s). Library construction relied on the immunoSEQ multiplex PCR assay. This is the immuneACCESS table as TCRdb keeps it, with only in-frame sequences that have V and J called. A part of the clones is gone; compared with another copy, unresolved V genes explain less than half, and the rest is unexplained. The sample data list 2 million to 2.5 million clones, and approximately 90% of these were observed just once. About 0.36% of the sample is in the top ten clones. Sequencing was done on a sample of naive CD4+ T cells from PBMCs. The cell subset or site tag for this specimen amounts to: CD45RA+ positively selected. The receptors here all came from a man younger than 35 in good health. Some clones in this sample may be carry-over from other donors' samples.

V gene TRBV28 combines with J gene TRBJ1-2; 12 bases align to TRBD1. V trimming: 8 bases; J trimming: 4 bases; junction bases outside the gene matches: 11. Germline CDR1 MDHEN, CDR2 SYDVKM. CDR3 length: 16 amino acids. The CDR3 sequence: CASGTGGQPLSYGYTF. The CDR3 nucleotides read TGTGCCAGCGGGACAGGGGGCCAACCCCTATCCTATGGCTACACCTTC.

This chain uses TRBV7-3 with TRBJ1-4; no definite D call. The CDR3 consists of 13 residues. Trimming removed 4 bases at V and 8 bases at J, with 11 bases between. Germline V gene sequence: CDR1 SGHTA, CDR2 FQGTGA. CDR3 sequence reads: CASSSLGREKLFF. The CDR3, as DNA: TGTGCCAGCAGCTCCCTCGGGCGCGAAAAACTGTTTTTT.

V and J are TRBV27 and TRBJ2-7; D remains unclear. The CDR3 extends over 14 amino acids. Germline V gene lookup returns CDR1 MNHEY and CDR2 SMNVEV (reference sequence). Trimming left V 2 bases short and J 1 base short, with 9 bases between. The CDR3 sequence is CASSLGVWSYEQYF. CDR3 DNA: TGTGCCAGCAGTTTAGGGGTTTGGTCCTACGAGCAGTACTTC.

The chain is built from TRBV5-1 and TRBJ2-1; possibly TRBD1 for D (6 bases). The CDR3 is 13 amino acids. V shed 0 bases and J shed 9 bases, with 10 bases lying between them. The germline V gene encodes CDR1 SGHRS and CDR2 YFSETQ. The CDR3 region has the DNA TGCGCCAGCAGCTTGGTTGGGGGCGGTGAGCAGTTCTTC. This codes for CASSLVGGGEQFF.

This chain links TRBV28 with TRBJ1-1; D not resolved. Trimming shortened V by 9 bases and J by 1 base, and 6 bases separated the two germline ends. Per the germline V gene, CDR1 is MDHEN and CDR2 is SYDVKM. This CDR3 has 11 amino acids. The CDR3 spells CARQRNTEAFF. The CDR3, as DNA: TGTGCCAGGCAGAGGAACACTGAAGCTTTCTTT.

The J gene is TRBJ2-3, the V gene TRBV18, with D perhaps TRBD2 (6 bases). This CDR3 region has 13 residues. V lost 8 bases, J lost 0 bases, and 9 bases lay in between. Germline values: CDR1 KGHSH, CDR2 LQKENI. The CDR3 nucleotides read TGTGCCAGCCGAGGGACTAGCACAGATACGCAGTATTTT. This codes for CASRGTSTDTQYF.

The V and J genes are TRBV2 and TRBJ1-1, with D possibly TRBD1 on 6 matching bases. The CDR3 totals 16 residues. CDR1 SNHLY and CDR2 FYNNEI come from the germline V gene. Trimming took off 7 bases at V and 1 base at J, with 19 bases between the two ends. CDR3: CASMRGPGTQNTEAFF. In DNA form, the CDR3 reads TGTGCCAGCATGAGGGGACCCGGGACACAGAACACTGAAGCTTTCTTT. The full variable domain, with the rest looked up from reference TRBV2 and TRBJ1-1, is EPEVTQTPSHQVTQMGQEVILRCVPISNHLYFYWYRQILGQKVEFLVSFYNNEISEKSEIFDDQFSVERPDGSNFTLKIRSTKLEDSAMYFCASMRGPGTQNTEAFFGQGTRLTVV.

The chain joins TRBV28 to TRBJ2-4; D remains ambiguous. Germline CDR1 MDHEN, CDR2 SYDVKM. V was shortened by 4 bases and J by 0 bases, with 13 bases between the two germline ends. The CDR3 has 16 amino acids. The CDR3 sequence is CASSSVRYLAKNIQYF. The DNA for the CDR3 is TGTGCCAGCAGTTCGGTCAGGTACCTAGCCAAAAACATTCAGTACTTC.